The clone carrying this T cell receptor (beta chain) has at least ten counts. This sample's TCRbeta library carried unique molecular identifier barcodes. Each CDR3 protein is one row after TCRdb ran MiXCR on the PCR reads. The data show about 610,000 distinct CDR3 sequences, roughly a tenth seen once. In germline, CDR1 is MNHEY, CDR2 SMNVEV (reference sequence). V was pared by 6 bases and J by 8 bases, with 18 bases of the junction left unmatched. The CDR3 loop spans 18 amino acids. The record originates from a study of T-cell reconstitution after alpha-beta-depleted transplantation in children. This clonotype originated in a human donor who donated a stem cell graft to a child with acute myeloid leukemia. The V and J genes are TRBV27 and TRBJ2-3; 12 nucleotides align to TRBD2. The sample was PBMCs from the stem cell graft donor, taken from the stem cell graft. CDR3 DNA: TGTGCCAGCAGCCGTTCTCTCGTCCTAGCGGGAGGGCCCAGTACGCAGTATTTT. It yields the protein CASSRSLVLAGGPSTQYF.